These T cell receptor beta chains were read from a single sample in a study of blood T cell repertoires in COVID-19. Assay used: immunoSEQ multiplex PCR; TCRdb lists only in-frame clones, some missing. The sample consists of about 260,000 clones, 80% to 90% of them appearing once. The sequencing sample was made of peripheral blood. Source of these receptors: a woman in her thirties or forties who had recovered from COVID-19. CDR3s include the opening cysteine and the closing phenylalanine or tryptophan. A D gene is named only where the DNA matches it firmly. Rows give clone size only sometimes, using once, few, many, or a class for an expanded clone.

size: once; J: TRBJ2-7; V: TRBV6-5; D: TRBD1; CDR3: CASSYSSGGEYEQYF; DNA: TGTGCCAGCAGTTACTCGTCAGGGGGCGAGTACGAGCAGTACTTC
size: NA; J: TRBJ2-5; V: TRBV9; D: TRBD1; CDR3: CASSLDREQETQYF; DNA: TGTGCCAGCAGTCTCGACAGGGAACAAGAGACCCAGTACTTC
size: NA; J: TRBJ1-5; V: TRBV15; D: TRBD1; CDR3: CATSRTGQGSQPQHF; DNA: TGTGCCACCAGCAGAACCGGACAGGGGAGTCAGCCCCAGCATTTT
size: NA; J: TRBJ2-5; V: TRBV27; D: NA; CDR3: CASSFRAHRSATSPRYF; DNA: TGTGCCAGCAGTTTCCGCGCTCACAGGTCGGCTACCTCTCCTAGGTACTTC
size: NA; J: TRBJ2-3; V: TRBV2; D: TRBD1; CDR3: CAGGTGERGTDTQYF; DNA: TGTGCCGGGGGGACAGGGGAGAGGGGCACAGATACGCAGTATTTT
size: NA; J: TRBJ2-5; V: TRBV5-1; D: NA; CDR3: CASSLDSWQTQYF; DNA: TGCGCCAGCAGCTTGGATAGCTGGCAGACCCAGTACTTC
size: NA; J: TRBJ1-2; V: TRBV7-9; D: TRBD1; CDR3: CASSSGQSNYGYTF; DNA: TGTGCCAGCAGCTCGGGACAGAGCAACTATGGCTACACCTTC
size: NA; J: TRBJ1-1; V: TRBV9; D: NA; CDR3: CASSVEVETPTELEAFF; DNA: TGTGCCAGCAGCGTAGAGGTAGAGACCCCGACAGAGCTTGAAGCTTTCTTT
size: NA; J: TRBJ1-6; V: TRBV5-1; D: NA; CDR3: CASSLKADSPLHF; DNA: TGCGCCAGCAGCTTGAAAGCGGACTCACCCCTCCACTTT
size: NA; J: TRBJ2-2; V: TRBV11-2; D: NA; CDR3: CASSLVRDIGRELFF; DNA: TGTGCCAGCAGCTTAGTTAGGGACATAGGCCGGGAGCTGTTTTTT
size: NA; J: TRBJ1-3; V: TRBV11-2; D: NA; CDR3: CASSTPPGNTIYF; DNA: TGTGCCAGCAGCACCCCCCCAGGGAACACCATATATTTT
size: NA; J: TRBJ1-2; V: TRBV2; D: NA; CDR3: CASSPGRRIYGYTF; DNA: TGTGCCAGCAGCCCCGGGAGGCGGATTTATGGCTACACCTTC
size: NA; J: TRBJ2-3; V: TRBV9; D: TRBD2; CDR3: CASSVVGLAGGRDTQYF; DNA: TGTGCCAGCAGCGTAGTAGGTCTAGCGGGGGGGCGAGATACGCAGTATTTT
size: few; J: TRBJ2-7; V: TRBV6-1; D: NA; CDR3: CASSELGQQGLSSYEQYF; DNA: TGTGCCAGCAGTGAACTTGGTCAACAGGGCTTAAGCTCCTACGAGCAGTACTTC
size: NA; J: TRBJ2-5; V: TRBV4-2; D: TRBD2; CDR3: CASSQLAGGPETQYF; DNA: TGTGCCAGCAGCCAACTAGCGGGGGGGCCAGAGACCCAGTACTTC
size: NA; J: TRBJ2-1; V: TRBV3-1/TRBV3-2; D: NA; CDR3: CASSQTQAYNEQFF; DNA: TGTGCCAGCAGCCAAACCCAGGCTTACAATGAGCAGTTCTTC
size: NA; J: TRBJ1-6; V: TRBV18; D: NA; CDR3: CASSPPTGYSPLHF; DNA: TGTGCCAGCTCACCACCCACAGGGTATTCACCCCTCCACTTT
size: NA; J: TRBJ1-4; V: TRBV25-1; D: NA; CDR3: CASSELGAGIGTNEKLFF; DNA: TGTGCCAGCAGTGAATTGGGGGCAGGGATTGGGACTAATGAAAAACTGTTTTTT
size: once; J: TRBJ1-2; V: TRBV4-3; D: NA; CDR3: CASSQERFNYGYTF; DNA: TGCGCCAGCAGCCAAGAGCGTTTTAACTATGGCTACACCTTC
size: NA; J: TRBJ2-7; V: TRBV5-8; D: NA; CDR3: CASSPRTGSYEQYF; DNA: TGTGCCAGCAGCCCCCGGACGGGGTCCTACGAGCAGTACTTC
size: NA; J: TRBJ1-2; V: TRBV7-3; D: TRBD1; CDR3: CASSLNRGDGYTF; DNA: TGTGCCAGCAGCTTGAACAGGGGGGATGGCTACACCTTC
size: NA; J: TRBJ1-1; V: TRBV4-3; D: TRBD1; CDR3: CASGQGLPTEAFF; DNA: TGCGCCAGTGGACAGGGGCTACCCACTGAAGCTTTCTTT
size: NA; J: TRBJ2-1; V: TRBV13; D: NA; CDR3: CASSLAPLGRGTSYNEQFF; DNA: TGTGCCAGCAGCTTAGCCCCTTTGGGGCGGGGAACCTCCTACAATGAGCAGTTCTTC
size: NA; J: TRBJ1-2; V: TRBV29-1; D: TRBD1; CDR3: CSGTRTGAYGYTF; DNA: TGCAGCGGAACCCGGACAGGGGCCTATGGCTACACCTTC
size: NA; J: TRBJ2-7; V: TRBV27; D: NA; CDR3: CASSHARLSSYEQYF; DNA: TGTGCCAGCAGTCACGCCCGGTTGAGCTCCTACGAGCAGTACTTC
size: NA; J: TRBJ2-1; V: TRBV9; D: NA; CDR3: CASSVEQPKSSYNEQFF; DNA: TGTGCCAGCAGCGTAGAACAGCCCAAAAGCTCCTACAATGAGCAGTTCTTC
size: NA; J: TRBJ1-2; V: TRBV18; D: TRBD1; CDR3: CASSLPTGAYGYTF; DNA: TGTGCCAGCTCACTCCCGACAGGGGCTTATGGCTACACCTTC
size: once; J: TRBJ1-3; V: TRBV9; D: NA; CDR3: CASSVAGESNTIYF; DNA: TGTGCCAGCAGCGTAGCAGGGGAGTCAAACACCATATATTTT
size: NA; J: TRBJ1-2; V: TRBV29-1; D: TRBD1; CDR3: CSVLTGSYGYTF; DNA: TGCAGCGTATTGACAGGGTCCTATGGCTACACCTTC
size: NA; J: TRBJ1-1; V: TRBV10-3; D: NA; CDR3: CAISEGREIFGAFF; DNA: TGTGCCATCAGTGAGGGGAGGGAGATTTTTGGAGCTTTCTTT
size: NA; J: TRBJ2-5; V: TRBV9; D: NA; CDR3: CASSGIGYQETQYF; DNA: TGTGCCAGCAGCGGCATTGGCTACCAAGAGACCCAGTACTTC
size: NA; J: TRBJ1-1; V: TRBV6-2/TRBV6-3; D: TRBD1; CDR3: CASSPTGTEAFF; DNA: TGTGCCAGCAGTCCGACAGGGACTGAAGCTTTCTTT
size: NA; J: TRBJ1-3; V: TRBV2; D: TRBD1; CDR3: CASRDRGNGNTIYF; DNA: TGTGCCAGCAGGGACAGGGGGAACGGAAACACCATATATTTT
size: NA; J: TRBJ1-5; V: TRBV7-9; D: NA; CDR3: CASSLTGYQPQHF; DNA: TGTGCCAGCAGCTTAACGGGGTATCAGCCCCAGCATTTT
size: NA; J: TRBJ1-1; V: TRBV5-1; D: NA; CDR3: CASSPFGGRSNTEAFF; DNA: TGCGCCAGCAGTCCCTTCGGGGGAAGATCGAACACTGAAGCTTTCTTT